These T cell receptor beta chains were read from a single sample in a study of CD8+CD57+ T cells in acquired aplastic anemia. MiXCR, run by TCRdb on the reads, gives a single entry per CDR3 protein. The sample contains some 240,000 distinct CDR3 sequences, 34% of which appear only once. Input material: sorted CD4+, CD8+, or CD8+CD57+ T cells (not recorded which) from PBMCs. Source of these receptors: a human donor in good health, serving as a control. Both conserved end residues are part of each CDR3. The order of the fields is J gene, clone size, V gene, D gene, CDR3 protein, CDR3 DNA. The D gene is left open where the match is weak. Some rows have no size entry. The others give once, few or many, or a class for an expanded clone.

>TRBJ1-5|many|TRBV12-3/TRBV12-4|-
CASSFGNQPQHF
TGTGCCAGCAGTTTTGGCAATCAGCCCCAGCATTTT
>TRBJ2-7|many|TRBV5-1|-
CASSLFGQAYEQYF
TGCGCCAGCAGCTTGTTCGGCCAGGCCTACGAGCAGTACTTC
>TRBJ2-7|-|TRBV10-3|TRBD2
CAISPRLAGGSSYEQYF
TGTGCCATCAGTCCCCGACTAGCGGGAGGGAGCTCCTACGAGCAGTACTTC
>TRBJ2-1|few|TRBV5-5|TRBD1
CASSKTGDNEQFF
TGTGCCAGCAGCAAGACAGGGGACAATGAGCAGTTCTTC
>TRBJ1-5|many|TRBV29-1|-
CSVTTTGANQPQHF
TGCAGCGTCACCACGACAGGCGCGAATCAGCCCCAGCATTTT
>TRBJ2-1|many|TRBV4-1|TRBD1
CASSLDGQVYNEQFF
TGCGCCAGCAGCCTTGACGGACAGGTCTACAATGAGCAGTTCTTC
>TRBJ2-7|few|TRBV6-5|-
CASSLTGEGSYEQYF
TGTGCCAGCAGTTTAACGGGAGAGGGATCCTACGAGCAGTACTTC
>TRBJ1-5|many|TRBV12-3/TRBV12-4|-
CASALGGREQPQHF
TGTGCCAGCGCCCTAGGCGGGAGAGAGCAGCCCCAGCATTTT
>TRBJ2-1|many|TRBV29-1|-
CSVAAGYSYNEQFF
TGCAGCGTTGCGGCGGGGTACTCCTACAATGAGCAGTTCTTC
>TRBJ2-7|many|TRBV5-4|-
CASDFYGRDEQYF
TGTGCCAGCGATTTCTACGGTCGTGACGAGCAGTACTTC